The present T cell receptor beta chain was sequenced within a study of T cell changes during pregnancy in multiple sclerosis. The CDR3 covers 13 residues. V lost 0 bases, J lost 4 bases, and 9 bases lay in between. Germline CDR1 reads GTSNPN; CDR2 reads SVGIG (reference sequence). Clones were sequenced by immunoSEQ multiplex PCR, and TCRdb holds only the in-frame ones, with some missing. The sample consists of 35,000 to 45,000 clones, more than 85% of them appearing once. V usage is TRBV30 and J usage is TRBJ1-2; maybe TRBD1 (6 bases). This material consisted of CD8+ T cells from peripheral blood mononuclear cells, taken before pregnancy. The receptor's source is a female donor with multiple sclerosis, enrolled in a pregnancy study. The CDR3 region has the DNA TGTGCCTGGAGTGTTGGGACACCCTATGGCTACACCTTC. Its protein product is CAWSVGTPYGYTF.